Presented here are 26 T cell receptor beta chains from one specimen sequenced in a study of shared clonotypes between healthy human individuals. Profiled with immunoSEQ multiplex PCR; TCRdb holds only in-frame clones, not every one. The sample gives approximately 980,000 clones, 60% to 85% of which show up once; over 1.3% is in the top ten. Sequencing was done on a sample of memory CD4+ T cells sorted from blood. Subset given: CD45RA-negative fraction. The origin of the receptors is a man aged 18-30 years in good health.

V and J are TRBV6-6 and TRBJ2-3; 9 positions agree with TRBD1. Germline CDR1 reads MNHNY; CDR2 reads SVGAGI (reference sequence). The trim removed 7 bases at V and 10 bases at J, leaving 12 bases unmatched. The CDR3 has 14 amino acids. In nucleotides, the CDR3 is TGTGCCAGCATTCCGGGACAGGGAAGAGGCGCGCAGTATTTT. Its protein product is CASIPGQGRGAQYF.

The CDR3 DNA reads as TGTGCCAGCAGTGAAGCAGACGGCTACACTGAAGCTTTCTTT. Translated, it gives CASSEADGYTEAFF. The chain carries TRBV6-1 and TRBJ1-1; no clear D. There are 14 residues in the CDR3. Germline CDR1 and CDR2: MNHNS and SASEGT. V lost 0 bases and J lost 3, with 8 bases in between.

The chain couples TRBV5-1 to TRBJ2-2, with D unclear. The CDR3 length is 14 residues. The ends were cut back, 1 base at V and 1 base at J, with 5 bases in the middle. Germline V lookup: CDR1 SGHRS, CDR2 YFSETQ. The CDR3 sequence is CASSLTQNTGELFF. The CDR3 region has the DNA TGCGCCAGCAGCTTGACTCAGAACACCGGGGAGCTGTTTTTT.

This rearrangement joins TRBV7-9 to TRBJ1-4; no clear D gene. The CDR3 contains 16 residues. From germline, CDR1 is SEHNR and CDR2 FQNEAQ (reference sequence). V lost 5 bases and J lost 3, with 16 bases in between. CDR3 bases: TGTGCCAGCAGCCTGACACCTACGCGGGCTAATGAAAAACTGTTTTTT. Its translation is CASSLTPTRANEKLFF.

In this sample, this clone turned up once. Since a far larger clone is one base different, this is likely a read error. The same CDR3 is also encoded by other DNA sequences in this sample. The rearrangement uses TRBV18 and TRBJ1-5; TRBD1 aligns across 8 bases. V lost 3 bases, J lost 2 bases, and 3 bases stayed unmatched. This CDR3 region has 15 residues. The germline CDR1 and CDR2 sequences are KGHSH and LQKENI. CDR3 loop: CASSPDRGGNQPQHF. DNA of the CDR3: TGTGCCAGCTCACCTGACAGGGGTGGCAATCAGCCCCAGCATTTT.

The rearrangement uses TRBV18 and TRBJ2-1; the match to TRBD1 covers 10 bases. Germline V CDR1 and CDR2: KGHSH, LQKENI. The CDR3 spans 17 residues. V shed 6 bases and J 5 bases; nucleotides not matched to a gene: 13. The CDR3 DNA sequence: TGTGCCAGCTCCGGGGACAGGGGCAGCTTCGGAAACAATGAGCAGTTCTTC. As protein: CASSGDRGSFGNNEQFF.

Here the CDR3 reads CASTETDTQYF. CDR3 bases: TGTGCCAGCACTGAGACAGATACGCAGTATTTT. The chain has TRBV6-1 and TRBJ2-3; no reliable D call. The CDR3 sequence is 11 residues long. Germline V gives CDR1 MNHNS, CDR2 SASEGT. With 7 bases removed from V and 3 bases from J, the gap between germline ends came to 5 bases.

The chain uses TRBV10-3 and TRBJ2-5, with 11 bases that match TRBD2. The CDR3 extends over 14 amino acids. The junction had 14 bases not matched to a gene; V was cut back by 11 bases and J by 9 bases. In germline, CDR1 is ENHRY, CDR2 SYGVKD. The CDR3 sequence is CASKGTSGDGAQYF. DNA for the CDR3: TGTGCCTCCAAGGGGACTAGCGGTGATGGGGCCCAGTACTTC.

The gene calls are TRBV28 and TRBJ1-3, with D tentatively TRBD1 (6 bases). The germline gives CDR1 MDHEN, CDR2 SYDVKM. This CDR3 spans 12 amino acids. The V end lost 10 bases, the J end lost 2 bases, and 9 bases lay between the germline ends. CDR3 sequence: CATRGTGNTIYF. CDR3 in DNA: TGTGCCACCAGGGGAACTGGAAACACCATATATTTT.

This clone was seen only a few times. The chain joins TRBV6-6 to TRBJ1-1; no clear D. CDR1 and CDR2 from the germline V gene are MNHNY and SVGAGI (reference sequence). The V end was cut by 4 bases, the J end by 5 bases, with 5 bases between. The CDR3 covers 11 residues. CDR3 residues: CASSWGTEAFF. In DNA form, the CDR3 reads TGTGCCAGCAGTTGGGGTACTGAAGCTTTCTTT.

The chain recombines TRBV5-1 with TRBJ1-4, with D possibly being TRBD1 (5 bases). Deletions cut 4 bases from V and 7 bases from J, with 11 bases between. The germline gives CDR1 SGHRS, CDR2 YFSETQ. The CDR3 length is 13 residues. CDR3 protein: CASSQGGTEKLFF. In DNA, the CDR3 is TGCGCCAGCAGCCAGGGTGGGACTGAAAAACTGTTTTTT.

The chain has TRBV9 and TRBJ1-2; maybe TRBD1 (5 bases). Germline V gene data show CDR1 as SGDLS and CDR2 as YYNGEE. The CDR3 runs 14 residues. Trimming left V 0 bases short and J 4 bases short, with 10 bases between. The CDR3 protein is CASSVVSGPYGYTF. CDR3 DNA: TGTGCCAGCAGCGTAGTATCGGGACCCTATGGCTACACCTTC.

The chain recombines TRBV28 with TRBJ1-1, with 9 bases that match TRBD1. Germline CDR1 is MDHEN and CDR2 is SYDVKM. The CDR3 spans 15 residues. V dropped 5 bases and J dropped 0; count of bases not matched to a gene: 4. CDR3 sequence (DNA): TGTGCCAGCAGTCACGGGACAGGGATGAACACTGAAGCTTTCTTT. Its protein product is CASSHGTGMNTEAFF.

The chain's CDR3 is CAISTGNNEQFF. CDR3 bases: TGTGCCATCAGCACAGGGAACAATGAGCAGTTCTTC. The rearrangement joins TRBV10-3 to TRBJ2-1, with D perhaps TRBD1 (6 bases). This CDR3 comprises 12 residues. Deletions cut 6 bases from V and 5 bases from J, with 8 bases between. The V gene's germline CDR1 is ENHRY and CDR2 SYGVKD.

The chain combines TRBV6-5 with TRBJ2-1, with D unresolved. Germline lookup yields CDR1 MNHEY and CDR2 SVGAGI. V lost 0 bases and J lost 5, with 5 bases in between. The CDR3 contains 13 residues. The CDR3 region is CASSYSKDNEQFF. CDR3 nucleotide sequence: TGTGCCAGCAGTTACTCGAAGGACAATGAGCAGTTCTTC.

Many counts were recorded for this clone. The chain uses TRBV9 and TRBJ1-4; D call uncertain. Germline lookup yields CDR1 SGDLS and CDR2 YYNGEE. The CDR3 is 14 residues long. The V and J ends lost 2 bases and 6 bases respectively, with 11 bases between them. CDR3 protein: CASSVSGSYEKLFF. The CDR3, as DNA: TGTGCCAGCAGCGTCTCGGGGAGTTATGAAAAACTGTTTTTT.

The chain is built from TRBV6-1 and TRBJ1-5; D may be TRBD1 (6 bases). Germline V gene sequence: CDR1 MNHNS, CDR2 SASEGT. The ends were cut back, 2 bases at V and 3 bases at J, with 17 bases in the middle. This CDR3 comprises 17 residues. The CDR3: CASSESLGGIDNQPQHF. The CDR3 bases are TGTGCCAGCAGTGAATCTTTAGGGGGAATAGACAATCAGCCCCAGCATTTT.

The count of this clone is one. J is TRBJ2-1 and V is TRBV6-1; D may be TRBD1 (6 bases). The length of the CDR3 is 15 residues. Germline assignment: CDR1 MNHNS and CDR2 SASEGT. V shed 7 bases and J shed 2 bases, with 15 bases lying between them. The CDR3 coding sequence is TGTGCCAGCACCCCCAGACAGGAGCCCTACAATGAGCAGTTCTTC. Residues: CASTPRQEPYNEQFF.

V is TRBV9 and J is TRBJ2-7, with 10 bases lining up with TRBD2. This CDR3 comprises 16 residues. V lost 0 bases and J lost 2; bases outside the gene matches: 5. Germline V gives CDR1 SGDLS, CDR2 YYNGEE. This CDR3 reads CASSVGGLASPYEQYF. The CDR3 bases are TGTGCCAGCAGCGTAGGGGGACTAGCGTCTCCCTACGAGCAGTACTTC.

V and J are TRBV5-1 and TRBJ2-7; D is unresolved. With 4 bases removed from V and 4 bases from J, the gap between germline ends came to 18 bases. This CDR3 has 15 residues. The germline gives CDR1 SGHRS, CDR2 YFSETQ. The CDR3 region is CASSRVVSQAYEQYF. The CDR3, as DNA: TGCGCCAGCAGCCGCGTAGTCAGCCAGGCTTACGAGCAGTACTTC.

Comment on this clone: A read error may be the cause here, since a much bigger clone is one base away. At the DNA level, this CDR3 is encoded by other sequences in the same sample as well. The rearrangement links TRBV6-5 to TRBJ1-6, with 7 bases that match TRBD1. With V trimmed by 2 bases and J by 7 bases, 2 bases remained unmatched. Germline CDR1 reads MNHEY; CDR2 reads SVGAGI. The CDR3 contains 14 residues. DNA for the CDR3: TGTGCCAGCAGTTACACAGGGGTAAATTCACCCCTCCACTTT. Translated: CASSYTGVNSPLHF.

This rearrangement joins TRBV4-3 to TRBJ2-4; D uncertain. Trimming left V 0 bases short and J 1 base short, with 16 bases between. Germline-derived CDR1 and CDR2 are LGHNA and YSLEER. The CDR3 runs 18 residues. The CDR3 nucleotides read TGCGCCAGCAGCCAAGATGCAGGCCCTACGGGCGCCAAAAACATTCAGTACTTC. Its protein is CASSQDAGPTGAKNIQYF.

The V call is TRBV11-2, the J call TRBJ2-5, with 7 bases identical to TRBD2. CDR1 SGHAT and CDR2 FQNNGV come from the germline V gene. J lost 4 bases, V lost 5 bases, and 7 bases had no gene match. CDR3 length: 14 amino acids. Written as DNA, the CDR3 is TGTGCCAGCAGCCCAAGCGGGAAGGGAGAGACCCAGTACTTC. It translates to CASSPSGKGETQYF.

This chain connects TRBV29-1 to TRBJ2-4, with D tentatively TRBD1 (5 bases). Germline V gene sequence: CDR1 SQVTM, CDR2 ANQGSEA. V dropped 1 base and J dropped 3 bases, with 7 bases sitting between them. The CDR3 spans 13 residues. CDR3 amino acids: CSVEGRDKNIQYF. The CDR3 nucleotides read TGCAGCGTTGAAGGCAGGGACAAAAACATTCAGTACTTC.

The CDR3 reads CASSGTRDGELFF. CDR3 coding DNA: TGTGCCAGCAGTGGCACCCGAGACGGGGAGCTGTTTTTT. V gene TRBV2 combines with J gene TRBJ2-2; D uncertain. The V end was cut by 4 bases, the J end by 7 bases, with 10 bases between. In germline, CDR1 is SNHLY, CDR2 FYNNEI. This CDR3 has 13 amino acids.

The rearrangement uses TRBV28 and TRBJ2-5, with a tentative D call TRBD2 (6 bases). V gave up 8 bases and J gave up 3 bases, with 19 bases separating them. CDR1 is MDHEN and CDR2 is SYDVKM in the germline V gene. The CDR3 has 15 amino acids. The CDR3 sequence: CASALGSLAKETQYF. CDR3 nucleotide sequence: TGTGCCAGCGCTCTGGGATCACTAGCAAAAGAGACCCAGTACTTC.